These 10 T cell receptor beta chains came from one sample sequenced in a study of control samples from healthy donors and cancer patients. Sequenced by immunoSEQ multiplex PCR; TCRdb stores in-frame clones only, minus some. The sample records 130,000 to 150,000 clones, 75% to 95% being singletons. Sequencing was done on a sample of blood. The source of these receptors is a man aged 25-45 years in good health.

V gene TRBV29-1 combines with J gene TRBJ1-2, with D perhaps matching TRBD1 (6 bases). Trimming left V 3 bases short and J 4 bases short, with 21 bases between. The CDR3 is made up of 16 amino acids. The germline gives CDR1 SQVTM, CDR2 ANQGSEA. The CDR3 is CSVDVRAGDFGYGYTF. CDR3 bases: TGCAGCGTTGATGTGCGGGCAGGGGATTTTGGCTATGGCTACACCTTC.

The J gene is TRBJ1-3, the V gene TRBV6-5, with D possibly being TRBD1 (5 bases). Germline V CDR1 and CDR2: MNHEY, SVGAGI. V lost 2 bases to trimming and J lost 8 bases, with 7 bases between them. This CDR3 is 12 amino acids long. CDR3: CASSYGGDTIYF. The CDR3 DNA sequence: TGTGCCAGCAGTTACGGGGGAGACACCATATATTTT.

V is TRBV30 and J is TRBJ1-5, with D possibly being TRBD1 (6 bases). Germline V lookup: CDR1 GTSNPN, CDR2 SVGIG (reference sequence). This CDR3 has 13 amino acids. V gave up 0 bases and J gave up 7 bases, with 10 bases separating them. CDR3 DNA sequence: TGTGCCTGGAGTGTAGGGGGGATGCAGCCCCAGCATTTT. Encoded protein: CAWSVGGMQPQHF.

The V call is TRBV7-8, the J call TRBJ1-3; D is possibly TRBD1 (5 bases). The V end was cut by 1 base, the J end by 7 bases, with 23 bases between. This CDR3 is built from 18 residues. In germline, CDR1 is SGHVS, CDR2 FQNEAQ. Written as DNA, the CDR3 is TGTGCCAGCAGCTTAGATCTTTCATATCGGCAGGGTGGGAACACCATATATTTT. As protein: CASSLDLSYRQGGNTIYF.

This chain's CDR3 is CASSADRRNTEAFF. The CDR3 DNA follows: TGTGCCAGCAGCGCGGACAGGCGGAACACTGAAGCTTTCTTT. V usage is TRBV2 and J usage is TRBJ1-1; 7 positions agree with TRBD1. The CDR3 has 14 residues. V lost 6 bases to trimming and J lost 1 base; unmatched junction nucleotides: 5. Germline CDR1 SNHLY, CDR2 FYNNEI.

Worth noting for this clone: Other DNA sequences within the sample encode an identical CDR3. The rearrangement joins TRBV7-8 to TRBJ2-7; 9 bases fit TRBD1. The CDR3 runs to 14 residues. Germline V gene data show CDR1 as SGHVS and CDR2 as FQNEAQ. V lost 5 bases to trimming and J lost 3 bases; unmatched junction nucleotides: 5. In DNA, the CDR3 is TGTGCCAGCAGCCTACGGGGACAGGGCTACGAGCAGTACTTC. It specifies CASSLRGQGYEQYF.

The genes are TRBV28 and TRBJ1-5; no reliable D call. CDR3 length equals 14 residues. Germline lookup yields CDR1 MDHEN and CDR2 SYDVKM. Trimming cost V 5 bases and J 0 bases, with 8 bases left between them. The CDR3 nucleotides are TGTGCCAGCAGTCTAGGACCTAGCAATCAGCCCCAGCATTTT. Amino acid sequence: CASSLGPSNQPQHF.

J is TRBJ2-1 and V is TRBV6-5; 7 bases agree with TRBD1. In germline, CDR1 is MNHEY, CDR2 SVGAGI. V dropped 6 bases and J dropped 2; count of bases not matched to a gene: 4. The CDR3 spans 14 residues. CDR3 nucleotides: TGTGCCAGCAGCACGACAGGGCCCTACAATGAGCAGTTCTTC. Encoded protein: CASSTTGPYNEQFF.

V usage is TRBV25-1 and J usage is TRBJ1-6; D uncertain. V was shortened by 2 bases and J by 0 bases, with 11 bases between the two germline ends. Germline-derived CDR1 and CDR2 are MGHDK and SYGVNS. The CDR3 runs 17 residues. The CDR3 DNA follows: TGTGCCAGCAGTGAACCTACAGAGAGCTCCTATAATTCACCCCTCCACTTT. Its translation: CASSEPTESSYNSPLHF. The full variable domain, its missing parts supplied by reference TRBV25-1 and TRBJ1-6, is EADIYQTPRYLVIGTGKKITLECSQTMGHDKMYWYQQDPGMELHLIHYSYGVNSTEKGDLSSESTVSRIRTEHFPLTLESARPSHTSQYLCASSEPTESSYNSPLHFGNGTRLTVT.

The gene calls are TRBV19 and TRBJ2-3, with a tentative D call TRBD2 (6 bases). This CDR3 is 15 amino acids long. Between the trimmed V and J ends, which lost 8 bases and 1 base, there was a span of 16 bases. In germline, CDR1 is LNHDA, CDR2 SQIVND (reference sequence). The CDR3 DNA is TGTGCCAGTTCCCCACTAGCTGAAGGCACAGATACGCAGTATTTT. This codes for CASSPLAEGTDTQYF. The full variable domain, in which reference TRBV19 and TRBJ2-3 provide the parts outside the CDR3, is DGGITQSPKYLFRKEGQNVTLSCEQNLNHDAMYWYRQDPGQGLRLIYYSQIVNDFQKGDIAEGYSVSREKKESFPLTVTSAQKNPTAFYLCASSPLAEGTDTQYFGPGTRLTVL.